Detailed here is one T cell receptor (beta chain). Its antigen is unknown. Normal lung was taken at the farthest possible site, at least 3 cm from tumour. This sample was included in a study of immune cell composition in non-small cell lung cancer. Overall study findings and caveats: It was not proven that tumour-reactive clones equal dominant tumour-associated clones. Overall clonality, unlike maximal tumour-associated clone frequency, did not predict TIL reactivity.

The CDR3 loop spans 14 amino acids. V dropped 8 bases and J dropped 4 bases, with 17 bases sitting between them. The germline V gene has CDR1 MDHEN and CDR2 SYDVKM. Using immunoSEQ multiplex PCR, the repertoire was profiled, and TCRdb retains in-frame clones only, with some absent. Among more than 4,000 clones listed, approximately 90% were seen once. The clonotype originates from a human donor with non-small cell lung cancer. Some clones in this sample may be carry-over from other donors' samples. The sequenced sample was non-adjacent lung tissue. V usage is TRBV28 and J usage is TRBJ1-2; maybe TRBD1 (5 bases). CDR3 protein: CASHTSTGGYGYTF. As DNA, the CDR3 is TGTGCCAGCCACACCTCTACGGGGGGCTATGGCTACACCTTC.